The clone carrying this T cell receptor (beta chain) turned up a few times. CDR3 length equals 16 residues. The germline gives CDR1 ENHRY, CDR2 SYGVKD. J was trimmed by 0 bases and V by 3 bases; bases with no gene match: 6. Each CDR3 protein gets one entry after TCRdb re-called the 5' RACE reads with MiXCR. The sample records 450,000 or so distinct CDR3 sequences, approximately 23% being singletons. The data originate from a study of T-cell memory formation after mild COVID-19. The chain employs TRBV10-3 and TRBJ2-3; TRBD2 matches at 7 bases. The sequencing sample was made of PBMCs or a T cell subset sorted from them (not recorded which). The receptor's source is an adult woman who had mild COVID-19 (a few samples of this study predate the infection). Cell type and time point are not known. Here the CDR3 reads CAISDPLAESTDTQYF. The CDR3 DNA reads as TGTGCCATCAGTGACCCGCTAGCGGAAAGCACAGATACGCAGTATTTT.